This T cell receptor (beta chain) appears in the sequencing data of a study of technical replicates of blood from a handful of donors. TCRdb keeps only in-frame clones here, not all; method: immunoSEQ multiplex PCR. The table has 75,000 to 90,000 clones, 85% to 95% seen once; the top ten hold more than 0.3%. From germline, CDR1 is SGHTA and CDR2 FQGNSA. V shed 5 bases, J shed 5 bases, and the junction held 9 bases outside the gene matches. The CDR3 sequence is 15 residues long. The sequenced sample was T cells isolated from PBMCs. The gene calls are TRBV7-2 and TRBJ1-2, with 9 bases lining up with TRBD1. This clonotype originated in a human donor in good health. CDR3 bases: TGTGCCAGCAGCAGAGGACCGGGACAGGGATATGGCTACACCTTC. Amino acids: CASSRGPGQGYGYTF.